This TCR beta chain was identified in a study of blood T cell repertoires in COVID-19. Repertoires were generated with immunoSEQ multiplex PCR, while TCRdb's copy carries only in-frame clones and drops some. The sample contains 150,000 to 200,000 clones, 75% to 90% of which appear only once. The cohort comprised adults aged roughly 18 to 95 years residing in under 25 US areas. The sequencing input was PBMCs or T cells enriched from blood (not recorded which). The receptor's source is a woman in her sixties or seventies who had recovered from COVID-19.

The CDR3 DNA reads as TGTGCCAGCAGTGAATGGACTAGCCGGAATGAGCAGTTCTTC. It translates to CASSEWTSRNEQFF. The chain combines TRBV2 with TRBJ2-1; 8 nucleotides match TRBD2. The length of the CDR3 is 14 residues. In germline, CDR1 is SNHLY, CDR2 FYNNEI. J was trimmed by 7 bases and V by 2 bases; bases with no gene match: 4.